Described below is a single T cell receptor beta chain sequence and its context. These data come from a study of blood T cell repertoires in COVID-19. Overall study: The United States, Italy and Spain provided the acute and convalescent COVID-19 samples.

In the study's own analysis: Reference gene primer amplification gave estimated nucleated cell counts. Clones were sequenced by immunoSEQ multiplex PCR, and TCRdb holds only the in-frame ones, with some missing. V and J calls and clone size come straight from that table; D and trimming were deduced from the DNA. The top ten clones hold about 3.2% of a sample with 140,000 or so clones, roughly 85% of them seen once. The germline V gene has CDR1 SGHDN and CDR2 FVKESK. The CDR3 length is 15 residues. With 5 bases removed from V and 4 bases from J, the gap between germline ends came to 16 bases. The J gene is TRBJ2-3, the V gene TRBV14; possible D gene TRBD2, 6 bases. The sequence was obtained from a man aged 45-65 years with acute or convalescent COVID-19. The sample comprised peripheral blood. The CDR3 region has the DNA TGTGCCAGCAGCTCTCGGGACTCTCGTCCAGATACGCAGTATTTT. Translation: CASSSRDSRPDTQYF.